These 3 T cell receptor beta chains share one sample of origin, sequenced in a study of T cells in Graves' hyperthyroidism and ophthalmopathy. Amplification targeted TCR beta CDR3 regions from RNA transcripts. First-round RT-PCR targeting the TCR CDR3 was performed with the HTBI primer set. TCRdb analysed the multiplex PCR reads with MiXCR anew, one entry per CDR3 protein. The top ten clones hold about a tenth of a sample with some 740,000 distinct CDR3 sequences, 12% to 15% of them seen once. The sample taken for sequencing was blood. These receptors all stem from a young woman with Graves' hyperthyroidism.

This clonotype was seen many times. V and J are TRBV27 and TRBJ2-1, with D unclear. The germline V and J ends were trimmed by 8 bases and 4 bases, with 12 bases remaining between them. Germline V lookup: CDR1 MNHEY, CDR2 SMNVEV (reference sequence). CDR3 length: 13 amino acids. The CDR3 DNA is TGTGCCAGCGGATTGTATAAGTACAATGAGCAGTTCTTC. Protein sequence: CASGLYKYNEQFF.

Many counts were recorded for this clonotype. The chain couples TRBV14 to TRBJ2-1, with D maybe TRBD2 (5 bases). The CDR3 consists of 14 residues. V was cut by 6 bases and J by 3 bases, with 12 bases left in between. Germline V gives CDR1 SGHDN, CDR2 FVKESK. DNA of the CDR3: TGTGCCAGCAGTGAGGGCGGCTACTACAATGAGCAGTTCTTC. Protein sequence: CASSEGGYYNEQFF.

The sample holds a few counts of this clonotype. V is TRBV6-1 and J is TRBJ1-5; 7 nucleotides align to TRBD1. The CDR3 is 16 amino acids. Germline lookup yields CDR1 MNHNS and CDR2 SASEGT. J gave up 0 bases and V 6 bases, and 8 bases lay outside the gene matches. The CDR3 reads CASRPRGGTSNQPQHF. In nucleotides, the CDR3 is TGTGCCAGCAGACCCAGAGGGGGCACTAGCAATCAGCCCCAGCATTTT.